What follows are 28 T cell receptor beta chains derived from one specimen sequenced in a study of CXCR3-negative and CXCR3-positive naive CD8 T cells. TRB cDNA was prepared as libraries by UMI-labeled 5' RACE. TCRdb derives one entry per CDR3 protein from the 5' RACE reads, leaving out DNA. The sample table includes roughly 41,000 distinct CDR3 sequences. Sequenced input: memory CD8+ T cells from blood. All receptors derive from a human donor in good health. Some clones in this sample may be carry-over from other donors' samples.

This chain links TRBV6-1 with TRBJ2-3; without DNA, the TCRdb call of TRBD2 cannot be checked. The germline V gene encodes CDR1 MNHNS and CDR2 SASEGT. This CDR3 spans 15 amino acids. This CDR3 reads CASSATSGGADTQYF.

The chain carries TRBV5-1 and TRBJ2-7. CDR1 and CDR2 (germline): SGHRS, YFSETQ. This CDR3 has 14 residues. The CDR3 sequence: CASSFTRGSYEQYF.

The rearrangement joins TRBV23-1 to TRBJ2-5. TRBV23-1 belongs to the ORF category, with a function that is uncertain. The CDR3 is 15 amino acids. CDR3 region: CASSHSGWRRETQYF.

The CDR3 loop is CASNGLAIYNEQFF. The chain employs TRBV27 and TRBJ2-1; TCRdb picks TRBD2, but there is no DNA to check that call. Germline CDR1 reads MNHEY; CDR2 reads SMNVEV (reference sequence). The CDR3 totals 14 residues.

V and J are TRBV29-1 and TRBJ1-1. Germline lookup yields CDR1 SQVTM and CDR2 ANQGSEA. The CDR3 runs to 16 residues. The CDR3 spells CSVEAVQGFRNTEAFF. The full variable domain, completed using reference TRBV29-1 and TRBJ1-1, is SAVISQKPSRDICQRGTSLTIQCQVDSQVTMMFWYRQQPGQSLTLIATANQGSEATYESGFVIDKFPISRPNLTFSTLTVSNMSPEDSSIYLCSVEAVQGFRNTEAFFGQGTRLTVV.

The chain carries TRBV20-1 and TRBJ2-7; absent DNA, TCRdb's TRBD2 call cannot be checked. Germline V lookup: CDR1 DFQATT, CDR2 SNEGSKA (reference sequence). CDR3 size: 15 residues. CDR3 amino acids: CSARDRASGAYEQYF.

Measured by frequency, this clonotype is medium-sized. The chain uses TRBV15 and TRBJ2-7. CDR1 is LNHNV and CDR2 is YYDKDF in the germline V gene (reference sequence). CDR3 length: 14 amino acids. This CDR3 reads CATSRVGEIYEQYF. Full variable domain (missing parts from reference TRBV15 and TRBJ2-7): DAMVIQNPRYQVTQFGKPVTLSCSQTLNHNVMYWYQQKSSQAPKLLFHYYDKDFNNEADTPDNFQSRRPNTSFCFLDIRSPGLGDTAMYLCATSRVGEIYEQYFGPGTRLTVT.

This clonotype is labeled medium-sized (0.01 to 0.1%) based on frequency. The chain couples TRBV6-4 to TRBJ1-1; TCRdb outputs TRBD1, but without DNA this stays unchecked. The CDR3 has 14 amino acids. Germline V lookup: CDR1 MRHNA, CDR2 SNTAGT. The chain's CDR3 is CASSEGQGNTEAFF.

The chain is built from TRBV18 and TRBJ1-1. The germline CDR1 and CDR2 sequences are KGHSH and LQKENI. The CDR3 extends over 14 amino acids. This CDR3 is CASSPLGGLSEAFF.

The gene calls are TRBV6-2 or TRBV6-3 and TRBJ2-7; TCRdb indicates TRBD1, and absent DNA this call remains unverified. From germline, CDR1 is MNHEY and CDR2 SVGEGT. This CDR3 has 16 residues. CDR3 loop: CASSYSKGRTAYEQYF.

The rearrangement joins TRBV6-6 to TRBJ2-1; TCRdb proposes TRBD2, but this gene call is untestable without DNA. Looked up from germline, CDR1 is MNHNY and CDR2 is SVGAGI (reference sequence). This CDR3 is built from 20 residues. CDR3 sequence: CASSTPLGTSGGLSYNEQFF.

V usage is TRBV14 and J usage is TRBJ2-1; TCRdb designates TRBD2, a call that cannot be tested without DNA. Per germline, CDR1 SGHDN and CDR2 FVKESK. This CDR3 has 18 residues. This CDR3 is CASSQGPSDLNSYNEQFF.

CDR3 protein: CASSIGRTNQPQHF. The chain carries TRBV5-5 and TRBJ1-5. This CDR3 spans 14 amino acids. Germline loops: CDR1 SGHKS, CDR2 YYEKEE (reference sequence).

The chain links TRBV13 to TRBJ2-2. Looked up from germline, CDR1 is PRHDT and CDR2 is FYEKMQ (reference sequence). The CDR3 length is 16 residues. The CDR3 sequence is CASSFSSRPYTGELSF.

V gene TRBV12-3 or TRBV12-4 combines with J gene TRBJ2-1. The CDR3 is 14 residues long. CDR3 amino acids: CATSFPHSYNEQFF.

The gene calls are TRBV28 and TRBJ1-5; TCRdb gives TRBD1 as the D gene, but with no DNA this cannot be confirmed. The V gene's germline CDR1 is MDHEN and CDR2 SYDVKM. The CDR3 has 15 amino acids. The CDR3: CASNHGGAGNQPQHF. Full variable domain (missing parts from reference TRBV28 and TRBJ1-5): DVKVTQSSRYLVKRTGEKVFLECVQDMDHENMFWYRQDPGLGLRLIYFSYDVKMKEKGDIPEGYSVSREKKERFSLILESASTNQTSMYLCASNHGGAGNQPQHFGDGTRLSIL.

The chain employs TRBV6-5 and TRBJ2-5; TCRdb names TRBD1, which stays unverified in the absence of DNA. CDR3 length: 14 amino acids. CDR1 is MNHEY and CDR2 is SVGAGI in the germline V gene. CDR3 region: CASSRQGEEETQYF.

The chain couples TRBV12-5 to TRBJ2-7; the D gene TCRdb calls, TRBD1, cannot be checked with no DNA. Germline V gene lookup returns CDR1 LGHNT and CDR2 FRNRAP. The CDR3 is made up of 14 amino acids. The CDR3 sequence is CASGLAGQGGEQYF.

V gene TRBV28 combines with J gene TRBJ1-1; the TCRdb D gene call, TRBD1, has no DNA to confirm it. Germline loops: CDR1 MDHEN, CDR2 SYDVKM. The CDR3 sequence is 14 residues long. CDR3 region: CASTFRGDRTEAFF.

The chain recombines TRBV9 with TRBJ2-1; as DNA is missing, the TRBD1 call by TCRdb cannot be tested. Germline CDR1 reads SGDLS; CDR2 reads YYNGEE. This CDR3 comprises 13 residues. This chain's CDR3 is CASSVRTGEEQFF.

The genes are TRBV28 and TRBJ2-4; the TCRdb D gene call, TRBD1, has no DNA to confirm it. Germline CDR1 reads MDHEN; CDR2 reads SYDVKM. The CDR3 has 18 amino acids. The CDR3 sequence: CASSLYGTGGIAKNIQYF. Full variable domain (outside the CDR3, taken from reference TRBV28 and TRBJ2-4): DVKVTQSSRYLVKRTGEKVFLECVQDMDHENMFWYRQDPGLGLRLIYFSYDVKMKEKGDIPEGYSVSREKKERFSLILESASTNQTSMYLCASSLYGTGGIAKNIQYFGAGTRLSVL.

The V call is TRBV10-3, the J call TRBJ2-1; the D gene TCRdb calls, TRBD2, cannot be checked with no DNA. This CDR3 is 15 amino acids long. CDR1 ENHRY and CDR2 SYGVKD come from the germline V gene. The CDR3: CAISDGTSGANEQFF.

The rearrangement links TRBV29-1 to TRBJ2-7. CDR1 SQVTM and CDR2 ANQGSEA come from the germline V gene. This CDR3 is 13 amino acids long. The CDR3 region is CSVYTGSSYEQYF.

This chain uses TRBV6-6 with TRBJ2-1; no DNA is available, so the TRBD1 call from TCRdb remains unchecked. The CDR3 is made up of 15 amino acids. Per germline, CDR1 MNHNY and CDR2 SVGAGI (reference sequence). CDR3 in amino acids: CASYPRAETYNEQFF.

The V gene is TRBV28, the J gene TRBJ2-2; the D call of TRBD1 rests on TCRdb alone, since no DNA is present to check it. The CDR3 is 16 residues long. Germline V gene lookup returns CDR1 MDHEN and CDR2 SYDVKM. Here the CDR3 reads CASSSTDRGDTGELFF. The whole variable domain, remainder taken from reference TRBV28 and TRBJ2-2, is DVKVTQSSRYLVKRTGEKVFLECVQDMDHENMFWYRQDPGLGLRLIYFSYDVKMKEKGDIPEGYSVSREKKERFSLILESASTNQTSMYLCASSSTDRGDTGELFFGEGSRLTVL.

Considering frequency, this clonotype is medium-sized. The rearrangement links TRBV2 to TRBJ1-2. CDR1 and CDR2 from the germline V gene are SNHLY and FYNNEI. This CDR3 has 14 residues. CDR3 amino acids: CASTKSHSPYGYTF. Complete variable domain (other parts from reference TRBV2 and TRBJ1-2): EPEVTQTPSHQVTQMGQEVILRCVPISNHLYFYWYRQILGQKVEFLVSFYNNEISEKSEIFDDQFSVERPDGSNFTLKIRSTKLEDSAMYFCASTKSHSPYGYTFGSGTRLTVV.

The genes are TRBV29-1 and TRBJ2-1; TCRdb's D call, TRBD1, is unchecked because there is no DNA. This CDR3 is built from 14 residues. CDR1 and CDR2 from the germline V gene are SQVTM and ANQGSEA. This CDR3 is CSVEGTGGDNEQFF.

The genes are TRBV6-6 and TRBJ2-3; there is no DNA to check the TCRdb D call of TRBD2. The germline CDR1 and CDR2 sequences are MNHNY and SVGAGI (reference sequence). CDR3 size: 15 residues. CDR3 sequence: CASRLGRELSDTQYF.